This passage covers 29 T cell receptor beta chains from one sample sequenced in a study of cytomegalovirus exposure and HLA in healthy donors. This PCR relied on a set of 60 Vbeta primers and 13 Jbeta primers. Generated by immunoSEQ multiplex PCR, the TCRdb table keeps only in-frame clones and is missing some. The table records over 150,000 clones, approximately 70% of them present only once. Sequenced input: PBMCs. These receptors came from a woman in her twenties or thirties in good health and CMV-seropositive.

Concerning this clone itself: Other DNA sequences in this sample translate to the same CDR3. The rearrangement links TRBV27 to TRBJ1-1, with TRBD1 as a possible D gene (6 bases). V was trimmed by 8 bases and J by 4 bases, leaving 14 bases between them. Germline values: CDR1 MNHEY, CDR2 SMNVEV (reference sequence). The CDR3 is made up of 13 amino acids. CDR3 nucleotides: TGTGCCAGCTATCGGCCAGGGGTCACTGAAGCTTTCTTT. Its translation is CASYRPGVTEAFF.

V usage is TRBV9 and J usage is TRBJ2-1; 9 positions agree with TRBD2. Trimming at V came to 2 bases and at J to 9 bases, leaving 9 bases not matched to a gene. Germline values: CDR1 SGDLS, CDR2 YYNGEE. This CDR3 region has 15 residues. CDR3 amino acids: CASSVGTSNTFEQFF. In DNA form, the CDR3 reads TGTGCCAGCAGCGTTGGGACTAGCAACACTTTTGAGCAGTTCTTC. The full variable domain, completed using reference TRBV9 and TRBJ2-1, is DSGVTQTPKHLITATGQRVTLRCSPRSGDLSVYWYQQSLDQGLQFLIQYYNGEERAKGNILERFSAQQFPDLHSELNLSSLELGDSALYFCASSVGTSNTFEQFFGPGTRLTVL.

This chain joins TRBV19 and TRBJ1-1; a weak D match, TRBD1 (6 bases). The V and J ends lost 5 bases and 5 bases respectively, with 15 bases between them. In germline, CDR1 is LNHDA, CDR2 SQIVND (reference sequence). The CDR3 is made up of 14 amino acids. The CDR3 loop reads CASSVYRDLTEAFF. In DNA form, the CDR3 reads TGTGCCAGTAGTGTTTACAGGGATTTGACTGAAGCTTTCTTT. The full variable domain, its missing parts supplied by reference TRBV19 and TRBJ1-1, is DGGITQSPKYLFRKEGQNVTLSCEQNLNHDAMYWYRQDPGQGLRLIYYSQIVNDFQKGDIAEGYSVSREKKESFPLTVTSAQKNPTAFYLCASSVYRDLTEAFFGQGTRLTVV.

This clone was observed a few times. CDR3 bases: TGTGCCAGCAGTTACCAAGGGGGCGGCGATCAGCCCCAGCATTTT. Translation: CASSYQGGGDQPQHF. The rearrangement joins TRBV6-5 to TRBJ1-5; 7 positions agree with TRBD1. From germline, CDR1 is MNHEY and CDR2 SVGAGI. This CDR3 is 15 amino acids long. V lost 2 bases and J lost 5; bases outside the gene matches: 6.

The table lists this clone with a few counts. This chain uses TRBV2 with TRBJ2-7; the D gene is possibly TRBD2 (6 bases). The ends were cut back, 4 bases at V and 7 bases at J, with 23 bases in the middle. Germline V gives CDR1 SNHLY, CDR2 FYNNEI. The CDR3 consists of 16 residues. The CDR3 protein is CASSALPAGRALEQYF. In DNA form, the CDR3 reads TGTGCCAGCAGTGCTCTTCCGGCGGGACGAGCTTTGGAGCAGTACTTC.

V and J are TRBV7-7 and TRBJ2-7; 12 nucleotides line up with TRBD2. Germline V CDR1 and CDR2: SSHAT, FNYEAQ (reference sequence). This CDR3 has 15 amino acids. V dropped 3 bases and J dropped 7; count of bases not matched to a gene: 7. CDR3 amino acids: CASSLGAGTSGEQYF. The CDR3 coding sequence is TGTGCCAGCAGCTTGGGGGCCGGGACTAGCGGGGAGCAGTACTTC. The whole variable domain, filled in from reference TRBV7-7 and TRBJ2-7, reads GAGVSQSPRYKVTKRGQDVTLRCDPISSHATLYWYQQALGQGPEFLTYFNYEAQPDKSGLPSDRFSAERPEGSISTLTIQRTEQRDSAMYRCASSLGAGTSGEQYFGPGTRLTVT.

This rearrangement joins TRBV6-1 to TRBJ2-3; 12 positions match TRBD2. The CDR3 has 17 residues. Looked up from germline, CDR1 is MNHNS and CDR2 is SASEGT. Trimming cost V 1 base and J 6 bases; bases outside gene matches: 8. The chain's CDR3 is CASSEGRLAGAGDTQYF. The CDR3 DNA reads TGTGCCAGCAGTGAAGGGCGACTAGCGGGAGCGGGGGATACGCAGTATTTT.

The CDR3 loop reads CATSPRPGIDEQFF. The DNA of the CDR3 is TGTGCCACCAGCCCCCGGCCAGGGATCGATGAGCAGTTCTTC. The chain carries TRBV15 and TRBJ2-1, with a weak D call TRBD1 (5 bases). The CDR3 totals 14 residues. In germline, CDR1 is LNHNV, CDR2 YYDKDF (reference sequence). V lost 5 bases and J 8 bases, leaving 16 bases between the germline ends.

The chain combines TRBV6-1 with TRBJ2-7; D is perhaps TRBD2 (5 bases). Trimming removed 3 bases at V and 6 bases at J, with 9 bases between. The CDR3 contains 12 residues. From germline, CDR1 is MNHNS and CDR2 SASEGT. CDR3 bases: TGTGCCAGCAGTGAGTTTGCGGGCGAGCAGTACTTC. Protein: CASSEFAGEQYF.

The chain combines TRBV5-4 with TRBJ2-7; the match to TRBD1 covers 9 bases. Germline assignment: CDR1 SGHNT and CDR2 YYREEE (reference sequence). The CDR3 consists of 14 residues. Unmatched junction bases numbered 4, after V lost 4 bases and J lost 2 bases. The CDR3 sequence: CASSRDRAAYEQYF. CDR3 nucleotides: TGTGCCAGCAGCAGGGACAGGGCCGCCTACGAGCAGTACTTC. Variable domain in full (rest from reference TRBV5-4 and TRBJ2-7): ETGVTQSPTHLIKTRGQQVTLRCSSQSGHNTVSWYQQALGQGPQFIFQYYREEENGRGNFPPRFSGLQFPNYSSELNVNALELDDSALYLCASSRDRAAYEQYFGPGTRLTVT.

The CDR3, as DNA: TGTGCCAGCTCACCTCCAGGGACAACCGGCTACACCTTC. It encodes CASSPPGTTGYTF. V usage is TRBV18 and J usage is TRBJ1-2; TRBD1 might be the D (6 bases). Germline V gives CDR1 KGHSH, CDR2 LQKENI. Trimming pared 3 bases from V and 8 bases from J, leaving 13 bases between. The CDR3 is 13 residues long.

This clone was seen a few times. The chain has TRBV19 and TRBJ2-2; 7 positions match TRBD2. There are 17 residues in the CDR3. V was pared by 5 bases and J by 5 bases, with 14 bases of the junction left unmatched. The germline gives CDR1 LNHDA, CDR2 SQIVND (reference sequence). The CDR3 region is CASSGTTGFRTTGELFF. CDR3 DNA sequence: TGTGCCAGTAGTGGGACTACCGGGTTTAGAACAACCGGGGAGCTGTTTTTT.

Only a few counts were recorded for this clone. The chain combines TRBV10-3 with TRBJ2-6; D possibly corresponds to TRBD2 (5 bases). Trimming took 6 bases from V and 2 from J, leaving 14 bases between them. The CDR3 sequence is 16 residues long. The germline gives CDR1 ENHRY, CDR2 SYGVKD. In DNA, the CDR3 is TGTGCCATCAGGAGGGCGTCCGGGGCTGGGGCCAACGTCCTGACTTTC. The encoded protein is CAIRRASGAGANVLTF.

This chain joins TRBV4-1 and TRBJ1-5; D is uncertain. Deletions cut 2 bases from V and 6 bases from J, with 11 bases between. The CDR3 covers 14 residues. In germline, CDR1 is MGHRA, CDR2 YSYEKL. The CDR3 DNA is TGCGCCAGCAGCCAAAATCCGGGGAGTCAGCCCCAGCATTTT. Its translation: CASSQNPGSQPQHF.

The gene calls are TRBV28 and TRBJ2-3, with a weak D call TRBD2 (6 bases). Trimming pared 2 bases from V and 1 base from J, leaving 16 bases between. CDR3 length equals 17 residues. Germline loops: CDR1 MDHEN, CDR2 SYDVKM. DNA of the CDR3: TGTGCCAGCAGTTTAGACCTGGGAGGAGACGGCACAGATACGCAGTATTTT. It is translated as CASSLDLGGDGTDTQYF.

The chain couples TRBV6-4 to TRBJ2-1, with 7 bases lining up with TRBD2. Trimming cost V 5 bases and J 6 bases; bases outside gene matches: 10. There are 15 residues in the CDR3. Germline V gene lookup returns CDR1 MRHNA and CDR2 SNTAGT. This chain's CDR3 is CASSPTPPSGNEQFF. The DNA for the CDR3 is TGTGCCAGCAGTCCTACTCCACCTAGCGGCAATGAGCAGTTCTTC.

The chain carries TRBV2 and TRBJ2-5, with 7 bases identical to TRBD2. Near its end, the DNA agrees better with TRBJ2-7, so the J call may be wrong. Germline assignment: CDR1 SNHLY and CDR2 FYNNEI. The CDR3 totals 15 residues. CDR3 region: CASSEGGISSYEQYF. The DNA for the CDR3 is TGTGCCAGCAGTGAGGGAGGGATTAGCTCCTACGAGCAGTACTTC.

This chain connects TRBV5-1 to TRBJ2-1, with 7 bases aligning to TRBD2. The CDR3 is 16 residues long. Germline trimming cut 0 bases from V and 3 bases from J; bases unmatched to any gene: 6. Germline V lookup: CDR1 SGHRS, CDR2 YFSETQ. The CDR3 nucleotides read TGCGCCAGCAGCTTGGAAGCGGGGAGGGACTACAATGAGCAGTTCTTC. This translates into CASSLEAGRDYNEQFF.

The rearrangement uses TRBV11-2 and TRBJ1-1, with a weak D call TRBD1 (6 bases). The CDR3 runs to 14 residues. The germline V gene has CDR1 SGHAT and CDR2 FQNNGV. V lost 5 bases and J lost 6, with 16 bases in between. The CDR3 sequence is CASSLGQRIAEAFF. The DNA for the CDR3 is TGTGCCAGCAGCCTGGGACAAAGGATCGCTGAAGCTTTCTTT.

This clone was found a few times. CDR3 loop: CASSYGGADSNNEQFF. The DNA of the CDR3 is TGTGCCAGCAGTTACGGGGGCGCGGACTCGAACAATGAGCAGTTCTTC. The chain combines TRBV6-5 with TRBJ2-1; a possible D gene is TRBD1 (6 bases). The CDR3 contains 16 residues. V was clipped by 2 bases and J by 5 bases, with 16 bases between them. Germline V gene data show CDR1 as MNHEY and CDR2 as SVGAGI.

The chain recombines TRBV5-4 with TRBJ2-1; 7 nucleotides line up with TRBD2. V lost 3 bases and J lost 8; bases outside the gene matches: 8. The CDR3 sequence is 14 residues long. The germline CDR1 and CDR2 sequences are SGHNT and YYREEE (reference sequence). The CDR3 nucleotides read TGTGCCAGCAGCTGGGCGGGAGACCCCCATGAGCAGTTCTTC. As protein: CASSWAGDPHEQFF.

This chain uses TRBV5-1 with TRBJ2-2, with TRBD2 matching over 9 bases. V was pared by 6 bases and J by 8 bases, with 8 bases of the junction left unmatched. Germline V gene sequence: CDR1 SGHRS, CDR2 YFSETQ. The CDR3 runs to 14 residues. This CDR3 is CASIEGSGRGELFF. The DNA for the CDR3 is TGCGCCAGCATCGAGGGTAGCGGGAGAGGGGAGCTGTTTTTT.

The rearrangement links TRBV28 to TRBJ2-7; TRBD2 matches 12 bases. Germline V CDR1 and CDR2: MDHEN, SYDVKM. CDR3 size: 15 residues. Germline trimming cut 5 bases from V and 5 bases from J; bases unmatched to any gene: 7. The CDR3 loop is CASSPTSGRNNEQYF. The DNA of the CDR3 is TGTGCCAGCAGTCCGACTAGCGGGAGAAATAACGAGCAGTACTTC.

The genes are TRBV29-1 and TRBJ1-4, with TRBD1 identical over 10 bases. Germline CDR1 and CDR2: SQVTM and ANQGSEA. Losses at the gene ends were 6 bases for V and 7 bases for J; bases not matched to a gene: 8. This CDR3 comprises 14 residues. Written as DNA, the CDR3 is TGCAGCGTGGCCCGACAGGGGGCGTTTGAAAAACTGTTTTTT. Translating it yields CSVARQGAFEKLFF.

This rearrangement joins TRBV28 to TRBJ2-1; no clear D. V lost 6 bases and J 7 bases, leaving 10 bases between the germline ends. CDR3 length: 12 residues. The germline V gene has CDR1 MDHEN and CDR2 SYDVKM. CDR3 protein: CASRETENEQFF. The CDR3 DNA reads as TGTGCCAGCAGGGAGACGGAGAATGAGCAGTTCTTC.

This clone has a handful of counts. The rearrangement joins TRBV7-2 to TRBJ2-6, with a possible D match to TRBD2 (5 bases). The germline gives CDR1 SGHTA, CDR2 FQGNSA. With 5 bases removed from V and 4 bases from J, the gap between germline ends came to 15 bases. The CDR3 runs 16 residues. The CDR3 protein is CASSPEGRSGANVLTF. CDR3 bases: TGTGCCAGCAGCCCCGAGGGCAGGTCAGGGGCCAACGTCCTGACTTTC. Looking up the rest from reference TRBV7-2 and TRBJ2-6 gives the full variable domain: GAGVSQSPSNKVTEKGKDVELRCDPISGHTALYWYRQSLGQGLEFLIYFQGNSAPDKSGLPSDRFSAERTGGSVSTLTIQRTQQEDSAVYLCASSPEGRSGANVLTFGAGSRLTVL.

This chain connects TRBV5-6 to TRBJ1-5; 8 bases line up with TRBD1. The V gene's germline CDR1 is SGHDT and CDR2 YYEEEE. The CDR3 spans 15 residues. V gave up 4 bases and J gave up 3 bases; unmatched junction bases: 6. The CDR3 DNA reads TGTGCCAGCAGCCATGACAGGGGTCCCAATCAGCCCCAGCATTTT. Translating it yields CASSHDRGPNQPQHF.

Only a few counts were recorded for this clone. The chain links TRBV10-3 to TRBJ2-7; perhaps TRBD1 as D (5 bases). This CDR3 contains 14 residues. Germline assignment: CDR1 ENHRY and CDR2 SYGVKD. With 8 bases removed from V and 0 bases from J, the gap between germline ends came to 14 bases. The CDR3 is CAIERSQGSYEQYF. Here the CDR3 DNA reads TGTGCCATCGAGAGGTCGCAGGGCTCCTACGAGCAGTACTTC.

This clone was seen only once. The chain recombines TRBV27 with TRBJ2-1; D possibly corresponds to TRBD1 (5 bases). The CDR3 runs 14 residues. V shed 8 bases and J shed 1 base, with 12 bases lying between them. The germline gives CDR1 MNHEY, CDR2 SMNVEV (reference sequence). The DNA for the CDR3 is TGTGCCAGCGTCAGGACACCTTCCTACAATGAGCAGTTCTTC. Protein: CASVRTPSYNEQFF.